The clone carrying this T cell receptor (beta chain) was recorded a few times. TCRdb independently ran MiXCR on the reads; one entry per CDR3 protein. This sample has around 490,000 distinct CDR3 sequences; around 27% occur once, and the top ten carry 13%. The CDR3 is 15 residues long. Germline CDR1 SGHNT, CDR2 YYREEE (reference sequence). The junction had 8 bases not matched to a gene; V was cut back by 0 bases and J by 10 bases. This record comes from a study of T cell repertoires in cytomegalovirus infection. The receptor was isolated from a human donor in good health (CMV status not recorded). Some clones in this sample may be carry-over from other donors' samples. Sequenced material: PBMCs. The rearrangement joins TRBV5-4 to TRBJ1-4; TRBD1 matches at 8 bases. This CDR3 reads CASSLAGQGGRKLFF. The CDR3 DNA sequence: TGTGCCAGCAGCTTGGCCGGACAGGGTGGACGAAAACTGTTTTTT.